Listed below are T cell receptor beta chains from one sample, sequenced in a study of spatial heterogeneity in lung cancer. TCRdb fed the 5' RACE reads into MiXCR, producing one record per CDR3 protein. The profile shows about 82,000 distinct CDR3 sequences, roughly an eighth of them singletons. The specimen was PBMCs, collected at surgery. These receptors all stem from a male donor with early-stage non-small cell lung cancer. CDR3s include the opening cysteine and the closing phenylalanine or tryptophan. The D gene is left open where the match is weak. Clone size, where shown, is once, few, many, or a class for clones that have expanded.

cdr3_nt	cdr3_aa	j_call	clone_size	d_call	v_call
TGTGCCAGCAGTTTAGCGCTTAGGGCAGAGCAGTTCTTC	CASSLALRAEQFF	TRBJ2-1	few	.	TRBV12-3/TRBV12-4
TGTGCCAGTAGTGTCCTGGAGACTCCAGATACGCAGTATTTT	CASSVLETPDTQYF	TRBJ2-3	.	.	TRBV19
TGTGCCAGCAGTGACTTCTTGGATAGCGGTGAGCAGTTCTTC	CASSDFLDSGEQFF	TRBJ2-1	many	.	TRBV6-4
TGCAGTGCTACCGGGACTAGCGGGGTCAGCTCCTACGAGCAGTACTTC	CSATGTSGVSSYEQYF	TRBJ2-7	.	TRBD2	TRBV20-1
TGTGCCAGCAGGAGGGGGACTGGGAGCCCCGAGCAGTACTTC	CASRRGTGSPEQYF	TRBJ2-7	few	.	TRBV27
TGCAGCGTTTCTTTCGAGGGAGGCACTGAAGCTTTCTTT	CSVSFEGGTEAFF	TRBJ1-1	.	.	TRBV29-1
TGTGCCTGGAACCCGGGACTAGCAGGAGAGACCCAGTACTTC	CAWNPGLAGETQYF	TRBJ2-5	.	TRBD2	TRBV30
TGTGCCAGCAGCCAAGTGGGAGGGAACACTGAAGCTTTCTTT	CASSQVGGNTEAFF	TRBJ1-1	.	.	TRBV3-1
TGTGCCAGCAGCTTAGCGGAACGTAGTAGGGGAAGGTTGAACACTGAAGCTTTCTTT	CASSLAERSRGRLNTEAFF	TRBJ1-1	.	.	TRBV7-8
TGTGCCAGCAGCCCCGGCAGGGCCGAGCAGTACTTC	CASSPGRAEQYF	TRBJ2-7	.	.	TRBV7-9
TGTGCCAGCAGTGAGGATTACGGAAACACTGAAGCTTTCTTT	CASSEDYGNTEAFF	TRBJ1-1	.	.	TRBV2
TGTGCCAGCAGTTACTCGCCAGGGAGCCGCGATAATGAAAAACTGTTTTTT	CASSYSPGSRDNEKLFF	TRBJ1-4	few	.	TRBV6-6
TGTGCCAGCAGTTCAGAGGGGAACACTGAAGCTTTCTTT	CASSSEGNTEAFF	TRBJ1-1	few	.	TRBV2
TGTGCCAGCAGCGTAGTCGAAGGGCTTATGAACACTGAAGCTTTCTTT	CASSVVEGLMNTEAFF	TRBJ1-1	many	.	TRBV9
TGTGCCAGCAGCTTCCAGGGCGAAAAATTTTACGAGCAGTACTTC	CASSFQGEKFYEQYF	TRBJ2-7	.	.	TRBV14
TGTGCCAGCAGCTTAAGGGGCAACATTCAGTACTTC	CASSLRGNIQYF	TRBJ2-4	many	.	TRBV11-2
TGTGCCAGCAGCTTAGTCAGGGGGGCAGATACGCAGTATTTT	CASSLVRGADTQYF	TRBJ2-3	few	.	TRBV7-2
TGTGCCAGCAGCTCCGACGGGACTAGCTACGATGAGCAGTTCTTC	CASSSDGTSYDEQFF	TRBJ2-1	.	TRBD2	TRBV11-2
TGTGCCAGCAGCCAAACTTGGGGCGACGAGCAGTACTTC	CASSQTWGDEQYF	TRBJ2-7	.	.	TRBV3-1
TGCAGTGCTAGAGTCCTTTATAGAAACACTGAAGCTTTCTTT	CSARVLYRNTEAFF	TRBJ1-1	few	.	TRBV20-1
TGTGCCAGCAGCCTGCTCCCAAAAGAGACGAGCTCCTACAATGAGCAGTTCTTC	CASSLLPKETSSYNEQFF	TRBJ2-1	few	.	TRBV3-1
TGTGCCAGCAGCGAGGGACAGGCCACAGATACGCAGTATTTT	CASSEGQATDTQYF	TRBJ2-3	.	TRBD1	TRBV9
TGCAGTGCTAGAGGGGGGAACACTTGGGACACTGAAGCTTTCTTT	CSARGGNTWDTEAFF	TRBJ1-1	.	.	TRBV20-1
TGTGCCAGCAGCCACCGGGACAGGGACGGCTACACCTTC	CASSHRDRDGYTF	TRBJ1-2	few	TRBD1	TRBV3-1
TGTGCCAGCAGTGAATCCACAGGTGGAACAGATACGCAGTATTTT	CASSESTGGTDTQYF	TRBJ2-3	.	.	TRBV25-1
TGCAGCGTTGAGGGACAGAGCTCCTACGAGCAGTACTTC	CSVEGQSSYEQYF	TRBJ2-7	.	TRBD1	TRBV29-1
TGTGCCAGTAGTATAGACCCGGCCTCTACTCCCTACGAGCAGTACTTC	CASSIDPASTPYEQYF	TRBJ2-7	few	.	TRBV19
TGTGCCAGCTCGAACTATAGCGGGAGCATCGACGAGCAGTACTTC	CASSNYSGSIDEQYF	TRBJ2-7	few	TRBD2	TRBV18
TGTGCCAGCAGCTCTTCAGGTGATACGCAGTATTTT	CASSSSGDTQYF	TRBJ2-3	few	.	TRBV3-1
TGCGCCAGCTGCCCCCCGACTAGCGGGGGGACCCAGTACTTC	CASCPPTSGGTQYF	TRBJ2-5	.	TRBD2	TRBV5-1
TGTGCCAGCAGCTTAACAAGCGGGAACACCGGGGAGCTGTTTTTT	CASSLTSGNTGELFF	TRBJ2-2	many	.	TRBV7-2
TGCGCCAGCAGCCTAGGGGACACCGACCACGAGCAGTACTTC	CASSLGDTDHEQYF	TRBJ2-7	.	.	TRBV5-1